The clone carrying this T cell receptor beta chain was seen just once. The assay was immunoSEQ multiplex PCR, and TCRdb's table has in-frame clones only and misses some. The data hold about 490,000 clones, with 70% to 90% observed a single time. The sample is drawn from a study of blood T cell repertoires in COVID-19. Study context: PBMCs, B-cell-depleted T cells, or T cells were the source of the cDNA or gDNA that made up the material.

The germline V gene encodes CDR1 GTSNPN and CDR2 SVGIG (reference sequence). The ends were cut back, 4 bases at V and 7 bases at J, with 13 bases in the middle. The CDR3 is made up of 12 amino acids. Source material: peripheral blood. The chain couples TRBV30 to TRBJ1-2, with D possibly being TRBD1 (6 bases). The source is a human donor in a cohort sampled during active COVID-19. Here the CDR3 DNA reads TGTGCCTGGACGGGGGGCTTCGGTGGCTACACCTTC. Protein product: CAWTGGFGGYTF.